The source of this TCR beta chain is a study of fetal regulatory T cell absence and autoimmunity. Study-wide points: Pancreas TCRs were oligoclonally enriched versus cord blood, some clones over 95-fold. Cord blood and pancreas showed broadly similar TRB gene family usage.

As concerns this clone: The antigen is undetermined.

The survey-level immunoSEQ assay was used. TCRdb's table, derived via immunoSEQ multiplex PCR, lists solely in-frame clones and lacks some. The sample records about 95,000 clones, 72% being singletons. Germline assignment: CDR1 GTSNPN and CDR2 SVGIG (reference sequence). Trimming left V 2 bases short and J 6 bases short, with 10 bases between. This CDR3 spans 12 amino acids. The V call is TRBV30, the J call TRBJ2-5, with unresolved D. Sequenced sample: pancreas tissue. The receptor comes from a male donor with IPEX syndrome. The CDR3, as DNA: TGTGCCTGGAGTATCGGCCTGCAGACCCAGTACTTC. Its protein is CAWSIGLQTQYF.